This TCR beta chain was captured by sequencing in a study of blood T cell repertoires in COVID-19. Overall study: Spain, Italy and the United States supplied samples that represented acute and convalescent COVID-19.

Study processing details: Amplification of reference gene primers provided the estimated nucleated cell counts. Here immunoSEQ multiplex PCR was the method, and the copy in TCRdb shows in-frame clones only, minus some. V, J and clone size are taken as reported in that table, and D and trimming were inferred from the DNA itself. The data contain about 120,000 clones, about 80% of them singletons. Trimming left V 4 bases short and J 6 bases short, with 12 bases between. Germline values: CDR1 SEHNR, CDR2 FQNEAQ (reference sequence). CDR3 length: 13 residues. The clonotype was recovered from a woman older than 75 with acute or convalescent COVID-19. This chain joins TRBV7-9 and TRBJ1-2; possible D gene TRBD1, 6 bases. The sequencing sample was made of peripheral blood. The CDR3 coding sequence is TGTGCCAGCAGCTCGTCGAACAGGGATGGCTACACCTTC. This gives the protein CASSSSNRDGYTF.